This entry lists 13 T cell receptor beta chains sequenced from one sample in a study of early T cells in non-severe SARS-CoV-2 infection. TCRdb reprocessed the 5' RACE reads via MiXCR and lists one record per CDR3 protein. Of approximately 32,000 distinct CDR3 sequences listed, 5% to 6.5% are singletons. The sequenced sample was whole blood. These receptors all come from an adult who was a healthcare worker with PCR-confirmed SARS-CoV-2 infection or an uninfected control (not recorded which).

The sample holds many counts of this clonotype. The CDR3 loop is CASSLQMSYNEQFF. As DNA, the CDR3 is TGTGCCAGCAGCTTACAGATGTCCTACAATGAGCAGTTCTTC. This sequence joins TRBV7-9 and TRBJ2-1; D uncertain. The CDR3 has 14 residues. V was pared by 2 bases and J by 1 base, with 6 bases between. Germline CDR1 is SEHNR and CDR2 is FQNEAQ (reference sequence).

This clonotype was seen many times. The V call is TRBV12-3 or TRBV12-4, the J call TRBJ1-1; the D gene is possibly TRBD1 (6 bases). V was clipped by 5 bases and J by 4 bases, with 20 bases between them. The CDR3 runs 16 residues. In DNA, the CDR3 is TGTGCCAGCAGTCTAGGATTCGGGGACAAGGGCACTGAAGCTTTCTTT. It specifies CASSLGFGDKGTEAFF.

This clonotype was counted at least ten times. The CDR3 region is CSASSGPDNSPLHF. The DNA of the CDR3 is TGCAGTGCTAGTTCGGGGCCCGATAATTCACCCCTCCACTTT. The rearrangement joins TRBV20-1 to TRBJ1-6, with a weak D call TRBD1 (5 bases). Germline CDR1 is DFQATT and CDR2 is SNEGSKA (reference sequence). The CDR3 length is 14 residues. V was trimmed by 3 bases and J by 5 bases, leaving 11 bases between them.

Ten or more counts support this clonotype. V and J are TRBV9 and TRBJ2-5, with D maybe TRBD1 (5 bases). Trimming left V 4 bases short and J 3 bases short, with 19 bases between. The length of the CDR3 is 16 residues. Germline lookup yields CDR1 SGDLS and CDR2 YYNGEE. This CDR3 reads CASSKGARRGKETQYF. The CDR3 DNA sequence: TGTGCCAGCAGCAAAGGGGCCCGCAGAGGAAAAGAGACCCAGTACTTC.

This clonotype was counted only a few times. The chain links TRBV12-3 or TRBV12-4 to TRBJ2-3; no clear D gene. V shed 2 bases and J shed 7 bases, with 13 bases lying between them. This CDR3 is built from 14 residues. CDR3 sequence (DNA): TGTGCCAGCAGTTTAAGACCCGGCGCATATACGCAGTATTTT. Translated: CASSLRPGAYTQYF.

This clonotype was counted at least ten times. The chain joins TRBV5-1 to TRBJ2-1; the D gene is possibly TRBD2 (5 bases). Germline values: CDR1 SGHRS, CDR2 YFSETQ. The CDR3 covers 16 residues. Deletions cut 4 bases from V and 6 bases from J, with 20 bases between. This CDR3 reads CASSLSEAGRRNEQFF. The CDR3 region has the DNA TGCGCCAGCAGCCTCTCGGAGGCTGGTCGACGCAATGAGCAGTTCTTC. Based on the CDR3 plus reference TRBV5-1 and TRBJ2-1, the full variable domain is KAGVTQTPRYLIKTRGQQVTLSCSPISGHRSVSWYQQTPGQGLQFLFEYFSETQRNKGNFPGRFSGRQFSNSRSEMNVSTLELGDSALYLCASSLSEAGRRNEQFFGPGTRLTVL.

This clonotype was detected once. The chain has TRBV20-1 and TRBJ2-7; D is perhaps TRBD1 (6 bases). Deletions cut 4 bases from V and 0 bases from J, with 13 bases between. Germline V gives CDR1 DFQATT, CDR2 SNEGSKA (reference sequence). The CDR3 extends over 14 amino acids. CDR3 in amino acids: CSATEDSSSYEQYF. Here the CDR3 DNA reads TGCAGTGCTACTGAGGACAGTAGCTCCTACGAGCAGTACTTC.

This clonotype showed up just a few times. V and J are TRBV29-1 and TRBJ2-3; TRBD2 might be the D (6 bases). In germline, CDR1 is SQVTM, CDR2 ANQGSEA. The CDR3 contains 15 residues. Trimming cost V 4 bases and J 3 bases, with 17 bases left between them. The CDR3 DNA is TGCAGCGTTGCATCGACCGGGGGAGTGACAGATACGCAGTATTTT. Translated: CSVASTGGVTDTQYF.

This clonotype came up once. This chain uses TRBV12-3 or TRBV12-4 with TRBJ2-2, with D possibly being TRBD2 (6 bases). The V end was cut by 3 bases, the J end by 4 bases, with 9 bases between. This CDR3 comprises 14 residues. In nucleotides, the CDR3 is TGTGCCAGCAGTTTTCGGGGGAGCACCGGGGAGCTGTTTTTT. As protein: CASSFRGSTGELFF.

This clonotype appeared many times. The gene calls are TRBV30 and TRBJ1-5, with D possibly TRBD1 on 6 matching bases. CDR1 and CDR2 (germline): GTSNPN, SVGIG (reference sequence). The CDR3 has 14 residues. Between the trimmed V and J ends, which lost 2 bases and 1 base, there was a span of 9 bases. CDR3 sequence reads: CAWSPTGSNQPQHF. CDR3 in DNA: TGTGCCTGGAGTCCCACAGGGAGCAATCAGCCCCAGCATTTT.

This clonotype is labeled as medium-sized. The chain uses TRBV4-1 and TRBJ1-1, with D perhaps TRBD1 (5 bases). V dropped 1 base and J dropped 4 bases, with 13 bases sitting between them. The CDR3 is made up of 15 amino acids. Germline V gene data show CDR1 as MGHRA and CDR2 as YSYEKL. Written as DNA, the CDR3 is TGCGCCAGCAGCCAAGGCGCAGGGAAGGGCACTGAAGCTTTCTTT. It specifies CASSQGAGKGTEAFF.

On this clonotype: This clone may be a read error of a much larger clone one base away. This chain joins TRBV29-1 and TRBJ2-3; 9 bases are shared with TRBD2. The V segment lost 4 bases and the J segment 4 bases; nucleotides outside the gene matches: 6. The germline CDR1 and CDR2 sequences are SQVTM and ANQGSEA. This CDR3 spans 14 amino acids. The CDR3 DNA reads as TGCAGCGTTGTCGCGCGGGGGGGGCCAGATACGCAGTATTTT. Its protein is CSVVARGGPDTQYF.

The sample holds many counts of this clonotype. V is TRBV4-3 and J is TRBJ2-5; D may be TRBD1 or TRBD2 (5 bases each). The CDR3 consists of 16 residues. Per the germline V gene, CDR1 is LGHNA and CDR2 is YSLEER. V was clipped by 4 bases and J by 2 bases, with 17 bases between them. CDR3 residues: CASSPGGGLGQETQYF. DNA for the CDR3: TGCGCCAGCAGCCCAGGTGGGGGTTTGGGGCAAGAGACCCAGTACTTC.